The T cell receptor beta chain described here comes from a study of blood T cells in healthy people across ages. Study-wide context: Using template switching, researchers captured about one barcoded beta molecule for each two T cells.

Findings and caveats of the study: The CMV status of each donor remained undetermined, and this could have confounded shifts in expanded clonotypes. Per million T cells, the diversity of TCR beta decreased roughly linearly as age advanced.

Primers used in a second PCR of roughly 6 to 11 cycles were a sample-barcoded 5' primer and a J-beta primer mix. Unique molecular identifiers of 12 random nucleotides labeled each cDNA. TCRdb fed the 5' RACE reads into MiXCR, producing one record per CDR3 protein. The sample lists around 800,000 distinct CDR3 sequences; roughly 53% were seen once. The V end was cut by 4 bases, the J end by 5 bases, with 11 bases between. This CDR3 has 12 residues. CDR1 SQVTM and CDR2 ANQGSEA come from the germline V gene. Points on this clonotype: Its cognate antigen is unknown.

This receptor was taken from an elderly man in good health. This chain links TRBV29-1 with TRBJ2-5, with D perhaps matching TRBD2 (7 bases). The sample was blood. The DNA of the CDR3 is TGCAGCGTTGGGGGGAGGGGGGAGACCCAGTACTTC. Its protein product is CSVGGRGETQYF. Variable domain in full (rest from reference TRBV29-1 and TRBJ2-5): SAVISQKPSRDICQRGTSLTIQCQVDSQVTMMFWYRQQPGQSLTLIATANQGSEATYESGFVIDKFPISRPNLTFSTLTVSNMSPEDSSIYLCSVGGRGETQYFGPGTRLLVL.